Listed below are T cell receptor beta chains from one sample, sequenced in a study of tumor-infiltrating lymphocytes in oesophageal squamous cell carcinoma. TCRdb re-derived calls from the PCR reads in MiXCR, one entry per CDR3 protein. The sample has roughly 12,000 distinct CDR3 sequences; roughly half are singletons. The sample was normal esophageal tissue next to the tumor. The receptors stem from a male donor with esophageal squamous cell carcinoma. CDR3s include the opening cysteine and the closing phenylalanine or tryptophan. The D gene is left open where the match is weak. Not every row has a clone size; where given, it reads once, few, many or a size class.

TGTGCCAGCAGACCCGGGACAGGGTCTAGACAGGGGGTCTACGAGCAGTACTTC,CASRPGTGSRQGVYEQYF,.,TRBD1,TRBV27,TRBJ2-7
TGTGCCAGCAGCTTCGGACAGGGATACGAGCAGTACTTC,CASSFGQGYEQYF,.,TRBD1,TRBV7-6,TRBJ2-7
TGTGCCATCATGGCCGAGGCAGGGCGACGGGAGCAGTACTTC,CAIMAEAGRREQYF,.,.,TRBV10-3,TRBJ2-7
TGTGCCAGCAGTAGGACAGGGACCGGGGAGCTGTTTTTT,CASSRTGTGELFF,.,TRBD1,TRBV2,TRBJ2-2
TGTGCCAGCAGTCTATGGGGGGGGAACGAGCAGTACTTC,CASSLWGGNEQYF,.,TRBD2,TRBV28,TRBJ2-7
TGTGCCAGCAGTGGGAAACAGGGAGGGTTGACAGATACGCAGTATTTT,CASSGKQGGLTDTQYF,once,.,TRBV6-2/TRBV6-3,TRBJ2-3
TGTGCCAGCAGCCCCAAGCCCACAGATACGCAGTATTTT,CASSPKPTDTQYF,.,.,TRBV7-3,TRBJ2-3
TGTGCCAGCAGCCCACTAGCGGGGGGCATGGATACGCAGTATTTT,CASSPLAGGMDTQYF,.,TRBD2,TRBV7-3,TRBJ2-3
TGCGCCAGCAGTCAACCCAGGACTAGCTCCTACAATGAGCAGTTCTTC,CASSQPRTSSYNEQFF,.,TRBD2,TRBV10-2,TRBJ2-1
TGTGCCAGCAGCCCGGACAGGGAACAGACCCAGTACTTC,CASSPDREQTQYF,medium-sized,TRBD1,TRBV11-2,TRBJ2-5
TGTGCCAGTAGTAAGGGACTAGCGGGCAACTACAATGAGCAGTTCTTC,CASSKGLAGNYNEQFF,many,TRBD2,TRBV19,TRBJ2-1
TGTGCCAGCAGTTTAACGGCATCCCAAGAGACCCAGTACTTC,CASSLTASQETQYF,.,.,TRBV12-3/TRBV12-4,TRBJ2-5
TGTGCCAGCAGTTACTCAGCACGGGACTCCACAGATACGCAGTATTTT,CASSYSARDSTDTQYF,many,.,TRBV6-2/TRBV6-3,TRBJ2-3
TGTGCCAGCAGCCCACGGCACAGGGAGGGTGAGACCCAGTACTTC,CASSPRHREGETQYF,.,.,TRBV7-3,TRBJ2-5
TGTGCCAGCAGCTTAAGGACTAGCGGCAACAATGAGCAGTTCTTC,CASSLRTSGNNEQFF,.,TRBD2,TRBV7-8,TRBJ2-1
TGTGCCAGCAGCCCTAGCGGGAGGTACAATGAGCAGTACTTC,CASSPSGRYNEQYF,.,TRBD2,TRBV7-3,TRBJ2-7
TGTGCCAGTATTAGGGAGTGGCGCGAGCAGTACTTC,CASIREWREQYF,.,.,TRBV19,TRBJ2-7
TGTGCCAGCAGCTTGGCCAGCGGACCAACCGGGGAGCTGTTTTTT,CASSLASGPTGELFF,few,.,TRBV5-4,TRBJ2-2
TGTGCCAGCAGCCACGCCCCGGACAGTCGAACGTCCTACGAGCAGTACTTC,CASSHAPDSRTSYEQYF,.,.,TRBV7-8,TRBJ2-7
TGTGCCAGCAGCTGGGGGAGCGGGAGGGCAGATACGCAGTATTTT,CASSWGSGRADTQYF,.,TRBD2,TRBV7-3,TRBJ2-3
TGCGCCAGCAGCCGCCAAGAGACCCAGTACTTC,CASSRQETQYF,.,.,TRBV5-1,TRBJ2-5
TGTGCCAGCAGTTCTATCCCCCCAGCATCCTGGGAGCAGTTCTTC,CASSSIPPASWEQFF,medium-sized,.,TRBV28,TRBJ2-1
TGTGCCAGCAGTTTTTCGTCTAGCGGGGGGTCCCACCTGTTTTTT,CASSFSSSGGSHLFF,many,TRBD2,TRBV27,TRBJ2-2
TGTGCCAGCAATCCTGGCTACAATGAGCAGTTCTTC,CASNPGYNEQFF,medium-sized,.,TRBV6-1,TRBJ2-1
TGTGCCAGCGTACCGGGGACAGCCATGAACACTGAAGCTTTCTTT,CASVPGTAMNTEAFF,.,TRBD1,TRBV27,TRBJ1-1
TGTGCCAGCAGTCGCAGCGGAGCTGGGGCCAACGTCCTGACTTTC,CASSRSGAGANVLTF,.,.,TRBV7-2,TRBJ2-6
TGTGCCAGCAGCTTAACTCCGGGATCCTCCTACGAGCAGTACTTC,CASSLTPGSSYEQYF,.,.,TRBV7-2,TRBJ2-7
TGTGCCAGCAGCTTAGGAGCGGGAGGGCGCCATCACAATGAGCAGTTCTTC,CASSLGAGGRHHNEQFF,.,TRBD2,TRBV7-2,TRBJ2-1
TGTGCCAGCAGCCAGGGGGCGGGGGAGATCTACGAGCAGTACTTC,CASSQGAGEIYEQYF,.,.,TRBV5-3,TRBJ2-7
TGTGCCAGCAGCTACAGAGCAACTAATGAAAAACTGTTTTTT,CASSYRATNEKLFF,.,.,TRBV7-2,TRBJ1-4
TGTGCCAGCAGCTTATCTCAGGGCGGAGAGCAGTACTTC,CASSLSQGGEQYF,few,.,TRBV7-2,TRBJ2-7
TGTGCCAGTAGTAAAGCCGGAGCCTACGAGCAGTACTTC,CASSKAGAYEQYF,.,.,TRBV19,TRBJ2-7
TGTGCCAGCAGTTTCGACGGTCCTAATTCACCCCTCCACTTT,CASSFDGPNSPLHF,many,.,TRBV12-3/TRBV12-4,TRBJ1-6
TGTGCCAGCAGCCCAGCGGGACCGGGGGATACGCAGTATTTT,CASSPAGPGDTQYF,medium-sized,TRBD2,TRBV7-3,TRBJ2-3
TGTGCCAGCAGTATAGTGGCTGGGGCCAACGTCCTGACTTTC,CASSIVAGANVLTF,few,.,TRBV28,TRBJ2-6
TGTGCCAGCAGCTTAGCCCCCCAGTACTTC,CASSLAPQYF,.,.,TRBV7-2,TRBJ2-7
TGTGCCAGCAGCAACCGGGACAGGGGCTCCTACGAGCAGTTCTTC,CASSNRDRGSYEQFF,.,TRBD1,TRBV7-6,TRBJ2-1
TGTGCCAGCAGTTTATGGGGTCAGGAAGAGACCCAGTACTTC,CASSLWGQEETQYF,many,.,TRBV27,TRBJ2-5
TGTGCCAGTACCGGAGCCCCGGGACAGGCGTTCACCGGGGAGCTGTTTTTT,CASTGAPGQAFTGELFF,many,TRBD1,TRBV19,TRBJ2-2
TGTGCCAGCAGCTTTTTAGAGACCCAGTACTTC,CASSFLETQYF,few,.,TRBV7-8,TRBJ2-5
TGCGCCAGCAGCCCCGAAAGGATCACAGATACGCAGTATTTT,CASSPERITDTQYF,.,.,TRBV5-1,TRBJ2-3
TGTGCCAGCAGCTTATTGGGGGGCGAGCAGTACTTC,CASSLLGGEQYF,.,.,TRBV7-2,TRBJ2-7
TGTGCCAGCAGCAAAGACACTAACACCGGGGAGCTGTTTTTT,CASSKDTNTGELFF,.,.,TRBV7-8,TRBJ2-2
TGTGCCAGCAGTTTAATAGGCGGGGGGGCCGTAGATACGCAGTATTTT,CASSLIGGGAVDTQYF,medium-sized,TRBD2,TRBV12-3/TRBV12-4,TRBJ2-3
TGTGCCACCAGTGATTTGGGACAGGGTAGCGCAGATACGCAGTATTTT,CATSDLGQGSADTQYF,few,TRBD1,TRBV24-1,TRBJ2-3
TGTGCCAGCAGTGGACTAGCGGGAAGAGAGACCCAGTACTTC,CASSGLAGRETQYF,medium-sized,TRBD2,TRBV12-3/TRBV12-4,TRBJ2-5
TGTGCCACCAGCAGAGATCGCCGGGGCAGGGGTATAGCTGAAGCTTTCTTT,CATSRDRRGRGIAEAFF,few,.,TRBV15,TRBJ1-1
TGTGCCAGCACCTGGGGGCGGGGGGGCCGTAGAAGGGAGACCCAGTACTTC,CASTWGRGGRRRETQYF,.,TRBD2,TRBV7-2,TRBJ2-5
TGTGCCAGCAGTGATTATAGGGACTACACCGGGGAGCTGTTTTTT,CASSDYRDYTGELFF,.,.,TRBV25-1,TRBJ2-2
TGTGCCAGCAGCTTAAGCCGACTGAACACTGAAGCTTTCTTT,CASSLSRLNTEAFF,.,.,TRBV7-8,TRBJ1-1
TGCGCCAGCAGCTTGGACGGGAACACCGGGGAGCTGTTTTTT,CASSLDGNTGELFF,many,.,TRBV5-1,TRBJ2-2
TGTGCCAGCAGCTCTCCGTTAGGGACGCAGTATTTT,CASSSPLGTQYF,few,.,TRBV7-3,TRBJ2-3
TGTGCCAGCAGTTTATGGAGGGACGAGCAGTACTTC,CASSLWRDEQYF,.,.,TRBV12-3/TRBV12-4,TRBJ2-7
TGTGCCAGCAGTTTCGGCTACGAGCAGTACTTC,CASSFGYEQYF,few,.,TRBV12-3/TRBV12-4,TRBJ2-7